These 24 T cell receptor beta chains came from one sample sequenced in a study of blood T cells in healthy people across ages. The authors ran a second PCR of roughly 6 to 12 cycles using a sample-barcoded 5' primer and a J-beta primer mix. In TCRdb, the 5' RACE reads were re-called with MiXCR into one record per CDR3 protein. The sample includes about 1.5 million distinct CDR3 sequences, under 55% of them seen just once. The sample was blood. These TCRs come from a woman aged 18-29 years in good health.

The chain combines TRBV12-3 or TRBV12-4 with TRBJ1-5, with D uncertain. V was pared by 4 bases and J by 3 bases, with 7 bases between. The CDR3 covers 13 residues. The DNA for the CDR3 is TGTGCCAGCAGTTCTGACATCAATCAGCCCCAGCATTTT. Amino acid sequence: CASSSDINQPQHF.

V usage is TRBV20-1 and J usage is TRBJ2-2, with 13 bases identical to TRBD2. The ends lost 5 bases at V and 0 bases at J; junction bases unmatched: 9. The germline V gene encodes CDR1 DFQATT and CDR2 SNEGSKA (reference sequence). The CDR3 covers 18 residues. The CDR3, as DNA: TGCAGTGCTTCTAGGACTAGCGGGGGTCCACCGAACACCGGGGAGCTGTTTTTT. Its protein is CSASRTSGGPPNTGELFF.

This rearrangement joins TRBV4-3 to TRBJ2-3; D unresolved. In germline, CDR1 is LGHNA, CDR2 YSLEER. This CDR3 has 13 amino acids. V was trimmed by 3 bases and J by 5 bases, leaving 9 bases between them. The CDR3 DNA reads TGCGCCAGCAGCCAGCTCTTTGGAGATACGCAGTATTTT. It translates to CASSQLFGDTQYF.

This sequence joins TRBV12-3 or TRBV12-4 and TRBJ2-5; D not certain. CDR3 length equals 14 residues. V lost 2 bases and J lost 11, with 18 bases in between. DNA for the CDR3: TGTGCCAGCAGTTTATTTGGGCCCTACAATGAGCAGTACTTC. Translating gives CASSLFGPYNEQYF.

Written as DNA, the CDR3 is TGTGCCAGCAGCCGCCCTGGCTCTACCTACAATGAGCAGTTCTTC. Residues: CASSRPGSTYNEQFF. J is TRBJ2-1 and V is TRBV9; D call uncertain. CDR1 is SGDLS and CDR2 is YYNGEE in the germline V gene. The CDR3 is made up of 15 amino acids. Trimming removed 4 bases at V and 2 bases at J, with 13 bases between.

The chain employs TRBV10-3 and TRBJ2-1; 7 nucleotides agree with TRBD2. CDR3 length equals 14 residues. The germline V gene has CDR1 ENHRY and CDR2 SYGVKD. The trim removed 6 bases at V and 5 bases at J, leaving 7 bases unmatched. The DNA of the CDR3 is TGTGCCATCAGGGGGGGGGGGATCCACAATGAGCAGTTCTTC. Its protein is CAIRGGGIHNEQFF.

The chain couples TRBV11-2 to TRBJ1-2; D is perhaps TRBD1 (5 bases). V dropped 2 bases and J dropped 4 bases, with 14 bases sitting between them. Germline V gene data show CDR1 as SGHAT and CDR2 as FQNNGV. The CDR3 is 15 amino acids. The CDR3 is CASSLQGIPFYGYTF. The CDR3 region has the DNA TGTGCCAGCAGCTTACAGGGCATCCCCTTCTATGGCTACACCTTC.

J is TRBJ2-1 and V is TRBV29-1, with unresolved D. Looked up from germline, CDR1 is SQVTM and CDR2 is ANQGSEA. Deletions cut 6 bases from V and 11 bases from J, with 26 bases between. CDR3 length equals 15 residues. In DNA form, the CDR3 reads TGCAGCGTGGGGATGGGCCCTACCAGCTCCTACAAGCAGTTCTTC. Amino acids: CSVGMGPTSSYKQFF.

The rearrangement links TRBV20-1 to TRBJ2-1, with a possible D match to TRBD2 (5 bases). The J call is doubtful: the DNA matches TRBJ2-7 better. Germline V gene sequence: CDR1 DFQATT, CDR2 SNEGSKA (reference sequence). CDR3 length: 15 amino acids. Written as DNA, the CDR3 is TGCAGTGCTAGCCCCACGGGGAGCTCCTACAATGAGCAGTACTTC. Translating it yields CSASPTGSSYNEQYF.

The chain uses TRBV2 and TRBJ2-5; D gene ambiguous. TRBJ2-7 matches the DNA end more closely, so the J call is doubtful. Germline V lookup: CDR1 SNHLY, CDR2 FYNNEI. The CDR3 extends over 13 amino acids. CDR3 residues: CASSASVGHEQYF. CDR3 DNA: TGTGCCAGCAGTGCTTCCGTCGGTCACGAGCAGTACTTC.

The rearrangement links TRBV30 to TRBJ2-1; tentative D call: TRBD1 (5 bases). The CDR3 spans 11 residues. Trimming removed 1 base at V and 12 bases at J, with 10 bases between. Germline V CDR1 and CDR2: GTSNPN, SVGIG (reference sequence). The CDR3 region is CAWSEGVSQFF. CDR3 nucleotides: TGTGCCTGGAGTGAAGGGGTTTCGCAGTTCTTC.

The rearrangement uses TRBV27 and TRBJ2-7; 13 bases match TRBD2. The germline gives CDR1 MNHEY, CDR2 SMNVEV (reference sequence). After removal of 4 bases from V and 9 bases from J, the junction contained 6 bases not matched to a gene. The CDR3 is 14 residues long. CDR3 sequence: CASSSGLAGSGQYF. CDR3 bases: TGTGCCAGCAGTTCGGGACTAGCGGGAAGTGGGCAGTACTTC.

CDR3 in amino acids: CASSLAPTGGRGQPQHF. DNA for the CDR3: TGCGCCAGCAGCTTGGCCCCGACAGGGGGCAGGGGTCAGCCCCAGCATTTT. The chain recombines TRBV5-1 with TRBJ1-5, with 10 bases aligning to TRBD1. With 0 bases clipped from V and 6 bases from J, the junction kept 9 bases outside the gene matches. Germline CDR1 SGHRS, CDR2 YFSETQ. There are 17 residues in the CDR3.

In this sample, this clonotype turned up a few times. The V call is TRBV11-1, the J call TRBJ2-6, with no clear D. CDR3 length: 14 amino acids. Germline V gene data show CDR1 as SGHAT and CDR2 as FQDESV (reference sequence). The germline V and J ends were trimmed by 3 bases and 0 bases, with 3 bases remaining between them. The CDR3 region is CASSFYSGANVLTF. The CDR3 DNA is TGTGCCAGCAGCTTCTACTCTGGGGCCAACGTCCTGACTTTC.

This rearrangement joins TRBV20-1 to TRBJ1-5, with a weak D call TRBD1 (6 bases). The CDR3 is 17 amino acids. Germline-derived CDR1 and CDR2 are DFQATT and SNEGSKA (reference sequence). V was pared by 3 bases and J by 0 bases, with 18 bases between. This CDR3 is CSARTYKGVYSNQPQHF. The CDR3 coding sequence is TGCAGTGCTAGGACGTACAAGGGGGTCTATAGCAATCAGCCCCAGCATTTT.

The rearrangement joins TRBV20-1 to TRBJ2-5; TRBD2 matches at 8 bases. The V gene's germline CDR1 is DFQATT and CDR2 SNEGSKA (reference sequence). The CDR3 is 10 residues long. CDR3 nucleotides: TGCAGCGGGGGGGTCGAGACCCAGTACTTC. Protein product: CSGGVETQYF.

The chain uses TRBV4-3 and TRBJ2-6; perhaps TRBD2 as D (5 bases). The CDR3 length is 18 residues. CDR1 is LGHNA, CDR2 YSLEER, per germline. V lost 0 bases and J 0 bases, leaving 12 bases between the germline ends. Here the CDR3 reads CASSQEGGVTSGANVLTF. DNA for the CDR3: TGCGCCAGCAGCCAAGAAGGAGGAGTAACCTCTGGGGCCAACGTCCTGACTTTC.

This chain joins TRBV20-1 and TRBJ1-1, with no clear D. Trimming took 4 bases from V and 1 from J, leaving 7 bases between them. The CDR3 covers 12 residues. The germline V gene encodes CDR1 DFQATT and CDR2 SNEGSKA (reference sequence). The CDR3 reads CSAIRWNTEAFF. Written as DNA, the CDR3 is TGCAGTGCTATCCGATGGAACACTGAAGCTTTCTTT.

This clonotype has a handful of counts. The V gene is TRBV9, the J gene TRBJ1-6; no firm D call. This CDR3 region has 16 residues. Per the germline V gene, CDR1 is SGDLS and CDR2 is YYNGEE. Deletions cut 0 bases from V and 7 bases from J, with 14 bases between. As DNA, the CDR3 is TGTGCCAGCAGCGTAGAAAGAACGGCCCGAAATTCACCCCTCCACTTT. Residues: CASSVERTARNSPLHF. The variable domain in full, completed from reference TRBV9 and TRBJ1-6, reads DSGVTQTPKHLITATGQRVTLRCSPRSGDLSVYWYQQSLDQGLQFLIQYYNGEERAKGNILERFSAQQFPDLHSELNLSSLELGDSALYFCASSVERTARNSPLHFGNGTRLTVT.

The chain couples TRBV7-2 to TRBJ1-5; no clear D gene. The CDR3 consists of 15 residues. CDR1 is SGHTA and CDR2 is FQGNSA in the germline V gene. V dropped 1 base and J dropped 2 bases, with 9 bases sitting between them. The CDR3 coding sequence is TGTGCCAGCAGCTTAGGAGCCAATCGCAATCAGCCCCAGCATTTT. Encoded protein: CASSLGANRNQPQHF.

The chain joins TRBV6-2 or TRBV6-3 to TRBJ2-3, with 9 positions matching TRBD1. The germline V gene encodes CDR1 MNHEY and CDR2 SVGEGT. V lost 6 bases, J lost 5 bases, and 9 bases stayed unmatched. The CDR3 has 15 residues. CDR3 sequence reads: CASSGTGLVRDTQYF. The CDR3 nucleotides are TGTGCCAGCAGCGGGACAGGGTTGGTAAGAGATACGCAGTATTTT.

This clonotype was seen a handful of times. CDR3 in amino acids: CAIRQGLPTEAFF. In nucleotides, the CDR3 is TGTGCCATCAGGCAGGGGCTCCCCACTGAAGCTTTCTTT. This chain joins TRBV10-3 and TRBJ1-1; possibly TRBD1 for D (6 bases). Germline CDR1 and CDR2: ENHRY and SYGVKD. The CDR3 runs 13 residues. Trimming cost V 6 bases and J 4 bases, with 12 bases left between them.

V gene TRBV29-1 combines with J gene TRBJ1-1, with TRBD1 as a possible D gene (5 bases). The CDR3 is 17 amino acids. Trimming pared 4 bases from V and 5 bases from J, leaving 26 bases between. Germline CDR1 SQVTM, CDR2 ANQGSEA. The CDR3 loop is CSVASVAGRFFGTEAFF. In nucleotides, the CDR3 is TGCAGCGTTGCTAGTGTGGCAGGGCGTTTTTTTGGGACTGAAGCTTTCTTT.

This clonotype was found a few times. This chain uses TRBV28 with TRBJ1-2; TRBD1 matches 7 bases. Per the germline V gene, CDR1 is MDHEN and CDR2 is SYDVKM. With 7 bases clipped from V and 4 bases from J, the junction kept 9 bases outside the gene matches. CDR3 length equals 14 residues. The CDR3 nucleotides read TGTGCCAGCAATACGCAGGGGGTGGGCTATGGCTACACCTTC. This encodes CASNTQGVGYGYTF.